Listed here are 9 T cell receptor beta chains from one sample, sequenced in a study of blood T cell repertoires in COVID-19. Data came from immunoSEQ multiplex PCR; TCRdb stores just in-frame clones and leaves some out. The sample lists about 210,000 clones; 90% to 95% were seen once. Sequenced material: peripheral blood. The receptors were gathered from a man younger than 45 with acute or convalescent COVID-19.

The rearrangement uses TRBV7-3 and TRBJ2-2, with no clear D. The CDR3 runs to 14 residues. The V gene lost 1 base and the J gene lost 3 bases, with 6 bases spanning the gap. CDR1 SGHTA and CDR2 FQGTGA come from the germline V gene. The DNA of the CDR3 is TGTGCCAGCAGCTTAATTGCGGACACCGGGGAGCTGTTTTTT. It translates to CASSLIADTGELFF. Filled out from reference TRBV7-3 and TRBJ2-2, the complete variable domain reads GAGVSQTPSNKVTEKGKYVELRCDPISGHTALYWYRQSLGQGPEFLIYFQGTGAADDSGLPNDRFFAVRPEGSVSTLKIQRTERGDSAVYLCASSLIADTGELFFGEGSRLTVL.

CDR3 loop: CASRPSGERNTIYF. The CDR3 DNA reads as TGTGCCAGCAGACCCTCAGGGGAGAGAAACACCATATATTTT. The chain has TRBV6-5 and TRBJ1-3, with D possibly being TRBD1 (6 bases). The V and J ends lost 6 bases and 5 bases respectively, with 14 bases between them. The CDR3 has 14 amino acids. Looked up from germline, CDR1 is MNHEY and CDR2 is SVGAGI.

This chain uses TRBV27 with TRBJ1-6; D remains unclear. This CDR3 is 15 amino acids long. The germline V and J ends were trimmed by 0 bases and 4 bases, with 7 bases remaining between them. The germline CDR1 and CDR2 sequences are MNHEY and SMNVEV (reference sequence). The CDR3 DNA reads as TGTGCCAGCAGTTTATCCGGCAGGTATAATTCACCCCTCCACTTT. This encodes CASSLSGRYNSPLHF.

CDR3 DNA: TGTGCCAGTAGTCCCCGGACAGGGGTCGGCTACACCTTC. This gives the protein CASSPRTGVGYTF. The J gene is TRBJ1-2, the V gene TRBV19; 9 nucleotides line up with TRBD1. This CDR3 has 13 residues. Germline CDR1 is LNHDA and CDR2 is SQIVND (reference sequence). Trimming removed 5 bases from V and 8 bases from J; junction bases left unmatched: 6.

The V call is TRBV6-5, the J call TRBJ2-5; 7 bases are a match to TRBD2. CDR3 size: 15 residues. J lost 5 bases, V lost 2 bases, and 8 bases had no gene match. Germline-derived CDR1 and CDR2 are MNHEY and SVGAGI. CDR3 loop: CASSYRRTSGETQYF. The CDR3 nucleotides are TGTGCCAGCAGTTACCGAAGGACTAGTGGGGAGACCCAGTACTTC.

CDR3 sequence reads: CASSGRTGGYEQYF. CDR3 bases: TGTGCCAGCAGTGGGAGGACAGGGGGCTACGAGCAGTACTTC. The V and J genes are TRBV27 and TRBJ2-7, with 10 bases matching TRBD1. Trimming took 5 bases from V and 3 from J; bases not matched to a gene: 4. The V gene's germline CDR1 is MNHEY and CDR2 SMNVEV (reference sequence). CDR3 length: 14 amino acids.

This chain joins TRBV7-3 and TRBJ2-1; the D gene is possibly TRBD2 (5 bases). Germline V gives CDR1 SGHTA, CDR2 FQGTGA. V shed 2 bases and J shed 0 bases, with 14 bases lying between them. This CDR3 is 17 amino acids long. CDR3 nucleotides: TGTGCCAGCAGCTTATCCAGGACTGGGAGCTCCTACAATGAGCAGTTCTTC. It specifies CASSLSRTGSSYNEQFF.

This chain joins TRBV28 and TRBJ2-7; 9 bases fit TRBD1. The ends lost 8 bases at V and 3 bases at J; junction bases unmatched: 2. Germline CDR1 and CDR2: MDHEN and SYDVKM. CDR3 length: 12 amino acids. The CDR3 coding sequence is TGTGCCAGCCTGGACAGGGGCTACGAGCAGTACTTC. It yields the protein CASLDRGYEQYF.

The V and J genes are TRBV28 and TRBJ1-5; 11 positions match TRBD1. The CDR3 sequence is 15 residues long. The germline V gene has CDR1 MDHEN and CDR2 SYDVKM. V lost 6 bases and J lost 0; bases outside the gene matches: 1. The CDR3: CASRGQGVSNQPQHF. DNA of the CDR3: TGTGCCAGCAGGGGACAGGGGGTTAGCAATCAGCCCCAGCATTTT.